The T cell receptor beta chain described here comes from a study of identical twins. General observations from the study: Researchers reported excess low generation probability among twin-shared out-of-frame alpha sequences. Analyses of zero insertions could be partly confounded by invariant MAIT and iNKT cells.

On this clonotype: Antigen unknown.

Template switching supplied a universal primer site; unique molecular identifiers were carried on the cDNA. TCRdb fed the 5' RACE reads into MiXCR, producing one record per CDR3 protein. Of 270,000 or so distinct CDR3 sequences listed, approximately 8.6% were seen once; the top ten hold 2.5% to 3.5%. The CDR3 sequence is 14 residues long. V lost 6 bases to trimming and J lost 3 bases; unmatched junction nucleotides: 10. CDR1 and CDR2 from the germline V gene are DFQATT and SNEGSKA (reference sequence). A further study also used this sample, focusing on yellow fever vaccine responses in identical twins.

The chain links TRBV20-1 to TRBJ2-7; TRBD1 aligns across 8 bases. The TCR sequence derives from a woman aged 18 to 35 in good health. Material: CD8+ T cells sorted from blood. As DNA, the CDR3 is TGCAGTGCCGAAAGACAGGGGCTGGGCTACGAGCAGTACTTC. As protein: CSAERQGLGYEQYF.